This T cell receptor (beta chain) was sequenced in a study of blood T cell repertoires in COVID-19. Whole-study context: The United States, Italy and Spain were the sources of the acute and convalescent COVID-19 samples. PBMCs, B-cell-depleted T cells, or T cells were the source of the cDNA or gDNA that made up the material.

Per the original data handling: Quantification of nucleated cells was approximated via reference gene primer amplification. The method was immunoSEQ multiplex PCR; TCRdb's version includes in-frame clones alone and lacks a portion of them. The V and J calls and clone size come from that table; D and trimming were worked out from the DNA. The data contain 150,000 to 200,000 clones, roughly 80% of them seen just once; the ten biggest clones take up about 4.9%. The sequencing sample was made of peripheral blood. The sequence was collected from a woman aged 25 to 39 with acute or convalescent COVID-19.

CDR3 sequence (DNA): TGTGCCAGCACTTCTCTCCCTGAAGCTTTCTTT. It specifies CASTSLPEAFF. The chain has TRBV5-8 and TRBJ1-1, with D hard to call. V lost 6 bases and J lost 6, with 9 bases in between. The CDR3 length is 11 residues. CDR1 is SGHTS and CDR2 is YDEGEE in the germline V gene.